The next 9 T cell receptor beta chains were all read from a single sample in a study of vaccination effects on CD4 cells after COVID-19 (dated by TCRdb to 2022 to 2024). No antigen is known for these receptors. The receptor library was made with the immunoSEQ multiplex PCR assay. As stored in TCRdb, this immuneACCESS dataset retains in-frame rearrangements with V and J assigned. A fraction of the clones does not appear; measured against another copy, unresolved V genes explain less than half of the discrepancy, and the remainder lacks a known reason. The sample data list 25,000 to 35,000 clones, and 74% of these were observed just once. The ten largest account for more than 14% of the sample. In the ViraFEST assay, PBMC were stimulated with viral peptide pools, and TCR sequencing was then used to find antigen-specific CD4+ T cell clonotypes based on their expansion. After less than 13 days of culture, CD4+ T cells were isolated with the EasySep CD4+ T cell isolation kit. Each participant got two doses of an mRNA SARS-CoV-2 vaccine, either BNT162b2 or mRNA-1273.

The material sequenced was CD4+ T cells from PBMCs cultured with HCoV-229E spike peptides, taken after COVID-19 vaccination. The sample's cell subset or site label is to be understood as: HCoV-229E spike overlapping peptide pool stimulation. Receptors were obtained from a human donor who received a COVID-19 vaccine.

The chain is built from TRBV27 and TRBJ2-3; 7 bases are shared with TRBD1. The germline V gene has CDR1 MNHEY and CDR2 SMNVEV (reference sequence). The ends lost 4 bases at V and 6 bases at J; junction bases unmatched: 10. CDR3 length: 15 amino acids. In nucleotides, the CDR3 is TGTGCCAGCAGTTCCGTCAGACAGGGTAGCGATACGCAGTATTTT. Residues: CASSSVRQGSDTQYF.

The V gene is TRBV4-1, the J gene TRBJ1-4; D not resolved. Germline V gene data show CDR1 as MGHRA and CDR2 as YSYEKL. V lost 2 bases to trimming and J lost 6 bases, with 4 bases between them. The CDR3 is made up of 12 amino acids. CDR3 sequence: CASSQRDEKLFF. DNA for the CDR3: TGCGCCAGCAGCCAAAGGGATGAAAAACTGTTTTTT.

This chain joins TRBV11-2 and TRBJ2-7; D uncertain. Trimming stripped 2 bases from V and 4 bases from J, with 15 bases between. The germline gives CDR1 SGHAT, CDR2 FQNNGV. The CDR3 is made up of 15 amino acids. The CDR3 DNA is TGTGCCAGCAGCTTATCGGATTCCCCCTCTTACGAGCAGTACTTC. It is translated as CASSLSDSPSYEQYF.

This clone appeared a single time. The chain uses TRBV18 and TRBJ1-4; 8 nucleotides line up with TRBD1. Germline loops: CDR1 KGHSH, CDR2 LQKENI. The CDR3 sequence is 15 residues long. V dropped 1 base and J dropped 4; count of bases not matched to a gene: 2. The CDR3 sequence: CASSPQTGVNEKLFF. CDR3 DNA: TGTGCCAGCTCACCACAGACAGGGGTTAATGAAAAACTGTTTTTT.

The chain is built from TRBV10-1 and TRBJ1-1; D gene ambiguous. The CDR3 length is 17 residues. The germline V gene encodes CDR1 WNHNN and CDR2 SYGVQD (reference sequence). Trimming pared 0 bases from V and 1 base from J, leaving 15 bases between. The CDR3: CASSESGSAQPNTEAFF. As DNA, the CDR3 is TGCGCCAGCAGTGAGTCGGGCTCGGCGCAGCCGAACACTGAAGCTTTCTTT.

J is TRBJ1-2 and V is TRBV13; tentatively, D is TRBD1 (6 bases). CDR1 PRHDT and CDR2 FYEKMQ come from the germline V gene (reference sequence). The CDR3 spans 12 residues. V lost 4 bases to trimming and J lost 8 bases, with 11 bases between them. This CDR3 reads CASSSNDRGYTF. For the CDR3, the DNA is TGTGCCAGCAGCTCTAATGACAGGGGCTACACCTTC.

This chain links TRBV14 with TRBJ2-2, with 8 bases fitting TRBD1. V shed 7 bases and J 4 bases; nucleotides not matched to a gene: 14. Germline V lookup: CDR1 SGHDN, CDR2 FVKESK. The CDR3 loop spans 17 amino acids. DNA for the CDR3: TGTGCCAGCACCGACAGGGGTGGCAGGGGGAGCACCGGGGAGCTGTTTTTT. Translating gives CASTDRGGRGSTGELFF.

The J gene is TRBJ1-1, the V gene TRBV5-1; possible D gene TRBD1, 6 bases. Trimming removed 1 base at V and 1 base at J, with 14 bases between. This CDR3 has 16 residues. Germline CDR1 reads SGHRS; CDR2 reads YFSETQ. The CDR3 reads CASSLRGFPSNTEAFF. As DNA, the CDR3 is TGCGCCAGCAGCTTGAGGGGGTTTCCCTCGAACACTGAAGCTTTCTTT. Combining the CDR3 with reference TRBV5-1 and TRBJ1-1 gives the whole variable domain KAGVTQTPRYLIKTRGQQVTLSCSPISGHRSVSWYQQTPGQGLQFLFEYFSETQRNKGNFPGRFSGRQFSNSRSEMNVSTLELGDSALYLCASSLRGFPSNTEAFFGQGTRLTVV.

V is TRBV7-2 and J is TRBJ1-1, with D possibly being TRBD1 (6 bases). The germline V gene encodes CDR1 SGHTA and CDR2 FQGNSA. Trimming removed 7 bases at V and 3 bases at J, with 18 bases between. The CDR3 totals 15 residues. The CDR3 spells CASTLHRGGDTEAFF. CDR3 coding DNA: TGTGCCAGCACCCTCCATAGGGGGGGCGACACTGAAGCTTTCTTT.